This is a list of T cell receptor beta chains from one sample in a study of molecular identifiers for immune sequencing clone quantification. In TCRdb, the PCR reads were re-called with MiXCR into one record per CDR3 protein. Of 550,000 to 750,000 distinct CDR3 sequences in the sample, just under 20% were seen once. Sequenced sample: naive CD8+ T cells from blood, with Jurkat cell RNA spiked in. The receptors derive from a human donor in good health. Some libraries in this study had Jurkat cell RNA spiked in. CDR3s leave out the opening cysteine and the closing phenylalanine or tryptophan. The order of the fields is J gene, clone size, V gene, CDR3 protein. A clone size is listed for some rows: how often the clone was seen (once, few, many), or a class if it is expanded.

TRBJ2-7 . TRBV19 ASSSGTGTIYEQY
TRBJ1-4 few TRBV19 AAKGATTGRIGEKLF
TRBJ2-1 many TRBV20-1 SAHHRGGNLNEQF
TRBJ1-1 many TRBV23-1 ASPRGSVNTEAF
TRBJ2-1 . TRBV12-3/TRBV12-4 ASTIGRDEQF
TRBJ2-5 many TRBV11-2 ASSRRQQETQY
TRBJ2-1 few TRBV29-1 SVEAGLAGVNEQF
TRBJ2-6 many TRBV16 ASSQLTGLGANVLT
TRBJ1-1 many TRBV5-1 ASSLVWQGDTEAF
TRBJ2-7 many TRBV5-4 ASSWTTGGEQY
TRBJ2-3 many TRBV13 ASSLAAGDDTQY
TRBJ1-3 many TRBV4-3 ASSQVGGDMAGNTIY
TRBJ2-7 many TRBV6-2/TRBV6-3 ASSYGLEGYEQY
TRBJ2-7 . TRBV13 ASDQRLGVAGYEQY
TRBJ2-2 many TRBV7-9 ASSLFTTTGELF
TRBJ2-7 many TRBV7-2 ASSSGTGGAWEQY
TRBJ2-3 many TRBV25-1 ASSFAGLDTQY
TRBJ2-7 many TRBV7-8 ASSLRPLYEQY
TRBJ2-3 many TRBV2 ASSGSVASGRARTDTQY
TRBJ1-1 many TRBV29-1 SVEDDRAGAF
TRBJ2-7 many TRBV13 ASSFEYEQY
TRBJ1-1 . TRBV6-1 ASRRDRGLTYTEAF
TRBJ2-3 many TRBV29-1 SLLGSGGTDTQY
TRBJ1-5 few TRBV19 ASSFPARGIGNQPQH
TRBJ2-7 many TRBV27 ASSSAPRVSYEQY
TRBJ2-7 many TRBV5-4 ASSLSGASSYEQY
TRBJ1-5 once TRBV24-1 ATSDDTHSGADQPQH
TRBJ2-7 many TRBV5-4 ASSLSGGREQY
TRBJ1-2 . TRBV6-2/TRBV6-3 ASNKPTGLYGYT
TRBJ2-7 few TRBV15 ATSKTGTGVRSYEQY
TRBJ2-7 many TRBV28 ASTPLGARGVAYEQY
TRBJ2-1 many TRBV29-1 SVLRNNEQF
TRBJ2-7 once TRBV30 AWSATRFWGQHSYEQH
TRBJ2-7 many TRBV20-1 SAPMVQLTYEQY
TRBJ2-2 many TRBV3-1 ASSQDAGTGGRTGELF
TRBJ1-1 . TRBV3-1 ASTPVEDTEAF
TRBJ2-4 few TRBV11-3 ASSPTSGTGILSGKNIQY
TRBJ2-6 many TRBV7-6 ASSSSYSKQGPSGANVLT
TRBJ2-7 many TRBV3-1 ASSPKPRGQGVYEQY
TRBJ1-4 . TRBV27 ASSSFTGNEKLF
TRBJ2-1 few TRBV11-3 ASSLEGTGGSPEQF
TRBJ1-6 many TRBV4-1 ASSQGQGASYNSPLH
TRBJ2-7 few TRBV30 AWSPRDRGSWEQY
TRBJ2-5 many TRBV19 ASRPPERETQY
TRBJ1-1 many TRBV27 ASSPGGLTEAF
TRBJ1-5 . TRBV15 ATSRGLGALPQH
TRBJ2-5 . TRBV12-3/TRBV12-4 ASSTPRGQETQY
TRBJ1-5 many TRBV18 ASTDGEGPQH
TRBJ2-2 many TRBV5-6 ASSLRDLLTGELF
TRBJ2-7 many TRBV19 ASSIDSKDSYEQY